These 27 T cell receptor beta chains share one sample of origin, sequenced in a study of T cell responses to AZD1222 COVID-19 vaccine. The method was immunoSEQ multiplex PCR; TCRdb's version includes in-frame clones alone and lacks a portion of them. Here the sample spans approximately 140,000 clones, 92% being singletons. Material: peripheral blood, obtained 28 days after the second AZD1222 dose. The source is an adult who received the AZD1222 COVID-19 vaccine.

The CDR3, as DNA: TGTGCCAGCAGCAAAGAGGGAAGACAAGAGACCCAGTACTTC. It encodes CASSKEGRQETQYF. The rearrangement uses TRBV21-1 and TRBJ2-5. TRBV21-1 is designated a pseudogene. The CDR3 spans 14 residues.

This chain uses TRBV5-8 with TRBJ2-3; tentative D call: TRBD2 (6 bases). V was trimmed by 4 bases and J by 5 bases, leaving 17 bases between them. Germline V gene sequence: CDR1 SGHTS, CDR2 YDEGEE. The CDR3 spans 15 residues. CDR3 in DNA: TGTGCCAGCAGCCGATATGGGCGGGGAGAAGATACGCAGTATTTT. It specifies CASSRYGRGEDTQYF.

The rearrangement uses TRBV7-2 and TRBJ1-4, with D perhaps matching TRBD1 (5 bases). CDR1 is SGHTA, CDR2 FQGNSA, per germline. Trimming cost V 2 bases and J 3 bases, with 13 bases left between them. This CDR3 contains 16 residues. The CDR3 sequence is CASSLISQGANEKLFF. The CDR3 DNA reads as TGTGCCAGCAGCTTAATAAGCCAGGGAGCTAATGAAAAACTGTTTTTT. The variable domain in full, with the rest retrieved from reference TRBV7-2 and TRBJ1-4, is GAGVSQSPSNKVTEKGKDVELRCDPISGHTALYWYRQSLGQGLEFLIYFQGNSAPDKSGLPSDRFSAERTGGSVSTLTIQRTQQEDSAVYLCASSLISQGANEKLFFGSGTQLSVL.

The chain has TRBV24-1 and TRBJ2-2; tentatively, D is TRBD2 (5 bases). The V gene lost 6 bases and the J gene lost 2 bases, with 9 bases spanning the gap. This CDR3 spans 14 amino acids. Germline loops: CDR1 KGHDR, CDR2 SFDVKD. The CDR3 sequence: CATSSRENTGELFF. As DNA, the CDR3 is TGTGCCACCAGTTCACGGGAAAACACCGGGGAGCTGTTTTTT.

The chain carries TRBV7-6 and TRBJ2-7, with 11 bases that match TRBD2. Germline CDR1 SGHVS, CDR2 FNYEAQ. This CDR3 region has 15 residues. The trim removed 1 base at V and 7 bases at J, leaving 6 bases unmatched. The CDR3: CASSLVAGGPGEQYF. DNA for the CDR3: TGTGCCAGCAGCTTAGTAGCGGGAGGGCCGGGGGAGCAGTACTTC.

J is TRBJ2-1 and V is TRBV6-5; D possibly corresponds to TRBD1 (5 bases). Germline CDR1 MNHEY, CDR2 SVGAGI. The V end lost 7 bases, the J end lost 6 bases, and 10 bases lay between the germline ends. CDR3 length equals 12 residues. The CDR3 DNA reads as TGTGCCAGCACTAGACAGTCCAATGAGCAGTTCTTC. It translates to CASTRQSNEQFF.

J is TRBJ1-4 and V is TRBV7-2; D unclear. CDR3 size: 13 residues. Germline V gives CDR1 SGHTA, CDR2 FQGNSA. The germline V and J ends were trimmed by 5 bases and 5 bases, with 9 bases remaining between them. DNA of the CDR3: TGTGCCAGCAGCCCTCGGAGGAATGAAAAACTGTTTTTT. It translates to CASSPRRNEKLFF.

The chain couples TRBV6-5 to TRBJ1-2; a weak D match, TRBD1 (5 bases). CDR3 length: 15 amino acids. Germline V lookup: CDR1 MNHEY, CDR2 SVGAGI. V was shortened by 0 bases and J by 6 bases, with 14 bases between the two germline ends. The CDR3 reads CASSYSGTERNGYTF. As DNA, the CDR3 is TGTGCCAGCAGTTACTCCGGGACGGAGCGCAATGGCTACACCTTC.

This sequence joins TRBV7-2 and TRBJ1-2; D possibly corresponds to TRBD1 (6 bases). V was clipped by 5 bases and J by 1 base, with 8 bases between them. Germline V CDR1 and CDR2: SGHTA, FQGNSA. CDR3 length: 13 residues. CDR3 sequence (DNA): TGTGCCAGCAGCAGGACAGTTAACTATGGCTACACCTTC. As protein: CASSRTVNYGYTF.

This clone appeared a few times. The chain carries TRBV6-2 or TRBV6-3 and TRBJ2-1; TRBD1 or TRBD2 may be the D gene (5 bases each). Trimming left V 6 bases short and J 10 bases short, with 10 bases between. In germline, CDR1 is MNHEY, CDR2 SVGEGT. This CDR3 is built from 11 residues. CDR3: CASSPEGEQFF. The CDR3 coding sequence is TGTGCCAGCAGCCCCGAGGGGGAGCAGTTCTTC.

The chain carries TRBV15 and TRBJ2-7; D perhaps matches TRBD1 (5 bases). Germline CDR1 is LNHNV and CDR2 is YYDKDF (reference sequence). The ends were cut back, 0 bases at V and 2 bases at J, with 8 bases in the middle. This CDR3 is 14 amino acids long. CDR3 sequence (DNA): TGTGCCACCAGCAGAGATCAGGGTCCCTACGAGCAGTACTTC. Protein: CATSRDQGPYEQYF.

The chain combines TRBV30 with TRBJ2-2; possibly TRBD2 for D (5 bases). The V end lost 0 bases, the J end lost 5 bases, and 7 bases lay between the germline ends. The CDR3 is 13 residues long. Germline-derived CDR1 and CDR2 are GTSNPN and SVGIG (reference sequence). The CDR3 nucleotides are TGTGCCTGGAGTGTACGCGGGACCGGGGAGCTGTTTTTT. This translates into CAWSVRGTGELFF.

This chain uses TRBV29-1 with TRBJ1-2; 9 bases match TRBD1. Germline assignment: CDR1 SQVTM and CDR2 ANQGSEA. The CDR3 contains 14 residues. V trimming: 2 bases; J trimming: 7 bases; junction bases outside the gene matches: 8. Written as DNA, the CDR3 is TGCAGCGTTGAACAAACGGACAGGGGATCTGGCTACACCTTC. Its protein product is CSVEQTDRGSGYTF.

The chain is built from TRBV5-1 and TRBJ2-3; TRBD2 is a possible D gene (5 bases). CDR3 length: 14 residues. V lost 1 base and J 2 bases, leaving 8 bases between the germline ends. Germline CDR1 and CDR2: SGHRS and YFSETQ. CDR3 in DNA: TGCGCCAGCAGCTTGTTCGGGGTCACAGATACGCAGTATTTT. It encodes CASSLFGVTDTQYF.

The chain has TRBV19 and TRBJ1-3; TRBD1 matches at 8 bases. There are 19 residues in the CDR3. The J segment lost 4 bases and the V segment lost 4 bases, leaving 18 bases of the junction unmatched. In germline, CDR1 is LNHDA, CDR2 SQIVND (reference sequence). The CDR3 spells CASSNMPGQARLRGNTIYF. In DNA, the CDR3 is TGTGCCAGTAGTAACATGCCGGGACAGGCGCGTTTAAGGGGAAACACCATATATTTT.

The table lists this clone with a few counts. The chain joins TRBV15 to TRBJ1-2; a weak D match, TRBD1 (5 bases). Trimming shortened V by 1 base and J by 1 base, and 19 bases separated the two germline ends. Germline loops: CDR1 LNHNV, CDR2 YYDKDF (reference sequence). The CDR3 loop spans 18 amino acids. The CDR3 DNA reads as TGTGCCACCAGCAGAGGCCCGGGGGGGTCAGGTCTTAACTATGGCTACACCTTC. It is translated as CATSRGPGGSGLNYGYTF.

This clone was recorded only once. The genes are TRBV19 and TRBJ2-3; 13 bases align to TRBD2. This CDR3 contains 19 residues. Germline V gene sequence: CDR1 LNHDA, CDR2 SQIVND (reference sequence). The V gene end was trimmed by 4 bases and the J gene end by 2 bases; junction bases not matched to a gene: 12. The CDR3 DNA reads TGTGCCAGTAGTACTTATTCACCGGGACTAGCGGGGATCACAGATACGCAGTATTTT. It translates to CASSTYSPGLAGITDTQYF.

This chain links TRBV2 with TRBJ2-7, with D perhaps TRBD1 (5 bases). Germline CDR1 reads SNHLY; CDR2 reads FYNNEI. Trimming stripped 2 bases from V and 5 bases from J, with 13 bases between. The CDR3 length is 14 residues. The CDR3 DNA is TGTGCCAGCAGTGAAAGAAGGGGATCCCACGAGCAGTACTTC. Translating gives CASSERRGSHEQYF.

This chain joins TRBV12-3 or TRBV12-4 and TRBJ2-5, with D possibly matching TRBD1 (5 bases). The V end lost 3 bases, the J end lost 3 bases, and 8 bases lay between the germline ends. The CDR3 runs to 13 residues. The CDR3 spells CASSFTREETQYF. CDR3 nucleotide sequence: TGTGCCAGCAGTTTCACCAGGGAAGAGACCCAGTACTTC.

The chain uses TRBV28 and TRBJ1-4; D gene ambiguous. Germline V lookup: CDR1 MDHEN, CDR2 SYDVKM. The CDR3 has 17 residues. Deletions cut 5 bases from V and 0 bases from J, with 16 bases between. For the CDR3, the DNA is TGTGCCAGCAGTCTTATGAGCCGGTCGGCAACTAATGAAAAACTGTTTTTT. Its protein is CASSLMSRSATNEKLFF.

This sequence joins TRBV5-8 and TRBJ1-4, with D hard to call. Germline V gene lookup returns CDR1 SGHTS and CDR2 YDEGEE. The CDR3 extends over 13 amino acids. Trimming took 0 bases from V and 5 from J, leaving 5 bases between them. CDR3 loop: CASSLVRNEKLFF. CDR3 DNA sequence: TGTGCCAGCAGCTTGGTCAGAAATGAAAAACTGTTTTTT.

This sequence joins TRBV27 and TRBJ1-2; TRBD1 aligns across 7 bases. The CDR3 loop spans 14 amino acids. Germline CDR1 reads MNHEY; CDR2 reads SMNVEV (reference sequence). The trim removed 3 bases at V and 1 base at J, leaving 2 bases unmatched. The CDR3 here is CASSLTGNNYGYTF. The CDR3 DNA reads TGTGCCAGCAGTTTGACAGGGAATAACTATGGCTACACCTTC.

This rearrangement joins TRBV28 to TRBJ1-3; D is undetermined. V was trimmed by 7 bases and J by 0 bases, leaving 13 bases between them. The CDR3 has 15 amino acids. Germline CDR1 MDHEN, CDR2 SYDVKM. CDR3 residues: CASTPEGHSGNTIYF. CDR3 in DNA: TGTGCCAGCACTCCAGAGGGCCACTCTGGAAACACCATATATTTT.

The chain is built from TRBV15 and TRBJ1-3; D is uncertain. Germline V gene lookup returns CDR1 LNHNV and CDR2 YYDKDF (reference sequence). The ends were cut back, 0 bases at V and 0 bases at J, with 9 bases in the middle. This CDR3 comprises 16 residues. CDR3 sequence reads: CATSRDEVVSGNTIYF. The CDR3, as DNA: TGTGCCACCAGCAGAGATGAGGTAGTCTCTGGAAACACCATATATTTT. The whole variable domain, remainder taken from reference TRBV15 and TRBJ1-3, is DAMVIQNPRYQVTQFGKPVTLSCSQTLNHNVMYWYQQKSSQAPKLLFHYYDKDFNNEADTPDNFQSRRPNTSFCFLDIRSPGLGDTAMYLCATSRDEVVSGNTIYFGEGSWLTVV.

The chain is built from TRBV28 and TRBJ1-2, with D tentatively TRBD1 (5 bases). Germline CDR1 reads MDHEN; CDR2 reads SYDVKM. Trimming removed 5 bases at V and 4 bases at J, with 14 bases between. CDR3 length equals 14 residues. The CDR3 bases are TGTGCCAGCAGTCCCCGTGACAGATTCTATGGCTACACCTTC. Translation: CASSPRDRFYGYTF.

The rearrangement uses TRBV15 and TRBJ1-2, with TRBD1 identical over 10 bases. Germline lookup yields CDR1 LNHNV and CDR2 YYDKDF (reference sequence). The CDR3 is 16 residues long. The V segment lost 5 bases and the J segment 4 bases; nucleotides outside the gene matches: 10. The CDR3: CATSSRDRGDPYGYTF. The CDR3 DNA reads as TGTGCCACCAGCTCCCGGGACAGGGGTGACCCCTATGGCTACACCTTC.

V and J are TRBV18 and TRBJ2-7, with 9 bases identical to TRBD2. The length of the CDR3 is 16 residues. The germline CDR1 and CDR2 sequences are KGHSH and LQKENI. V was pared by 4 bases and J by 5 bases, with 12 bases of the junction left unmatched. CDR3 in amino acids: CASSRGPMLAGHEQYF. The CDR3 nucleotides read TGTGCCAGCTCACGAGGACCAATGCTAGCGGGACACGAGCAGTACTTC.